This T cell receptor beta chain was documented in a study of graft-versus-host responses after intestinal transplantation. J was trimmed by 3 bases and V by 4 bases; bases with no gene match: 2. The germline CDR1 and CDR2 sequences are SNHLY and FYNNEI. The CDR3 length is 14 residues. Sequencing used immunoSEQ multiplex PCR; TCRdb keeps in-frame clones, though not all of them. The profile shows 77,000 or so clones, about 90% of them singletons. The chain couples TRBV2 to TRBJ2-5; 10 bases are shared with TRBD1. This TCR came from a human patient who received an intestinal transplant, so some T cells may come from the graft donor. Here the sequenced sample was PBMCs, taken 98 days after intestinal transplantation. CDR3 loop: CASSGDRGEETQYF. The CDR3 nucleotides are TGTGCCAGCAGTGGGGACAGGGGTGAAGAGACCCAGTACTTC.